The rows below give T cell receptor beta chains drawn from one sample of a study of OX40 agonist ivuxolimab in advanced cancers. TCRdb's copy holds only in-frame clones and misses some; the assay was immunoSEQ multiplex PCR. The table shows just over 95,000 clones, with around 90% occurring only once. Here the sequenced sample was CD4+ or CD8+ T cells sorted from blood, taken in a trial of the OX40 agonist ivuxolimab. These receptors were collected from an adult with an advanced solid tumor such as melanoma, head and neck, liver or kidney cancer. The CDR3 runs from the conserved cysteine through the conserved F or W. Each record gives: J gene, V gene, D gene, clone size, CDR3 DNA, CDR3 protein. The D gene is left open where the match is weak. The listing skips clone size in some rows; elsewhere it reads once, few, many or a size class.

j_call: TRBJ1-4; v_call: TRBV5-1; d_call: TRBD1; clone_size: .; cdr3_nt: TGCGCCAGCAGCTTGGACAGGGGGCGAGAAAAACTGTTTTTT; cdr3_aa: CASSLDRGREKLFF
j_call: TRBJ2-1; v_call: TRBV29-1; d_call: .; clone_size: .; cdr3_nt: TGCAGCGTTGCAGGTGGGGCGGATGAGCAGTTCTTC; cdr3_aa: CSVAGGADEQFF
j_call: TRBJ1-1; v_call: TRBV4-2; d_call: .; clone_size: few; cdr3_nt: TGTGCCAGCAGCCAAGAGGGGGGGTACACTGAAGCTTTCTTT; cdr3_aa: CASSQEGGYTEAFF
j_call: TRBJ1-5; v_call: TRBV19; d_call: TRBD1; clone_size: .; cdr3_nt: TGTGCCAGTAGTAAACCGACAGGGTTGAGCAATCAGCCCCAGCATTTT; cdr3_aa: CASSKPTGLSNQPQHF
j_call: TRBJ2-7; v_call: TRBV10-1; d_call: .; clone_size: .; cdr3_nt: TGCGCCAGCAGTGAGTTTGCGGCTAGCGCCTCCTACGAGCAGTACTTC; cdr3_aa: CASSEFAASASYEQYF
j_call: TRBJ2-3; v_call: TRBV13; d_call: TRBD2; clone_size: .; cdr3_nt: TGTGCCAGCAGCCCAGGGACTAGCGGTCCGGGGGATACGCAGTATTTT; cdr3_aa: CASSPGTSGPGDTQYF
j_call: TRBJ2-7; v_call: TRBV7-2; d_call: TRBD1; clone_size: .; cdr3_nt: TGTGCCAGCAGCTTTTCAGGGGGCAAGACTGTATCCTACGAGCAGTACTTC; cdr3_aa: CASSFSGGKTVSYEQYF
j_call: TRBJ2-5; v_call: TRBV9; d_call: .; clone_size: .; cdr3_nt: TGTGCCAGCAGCGGCCAAACTGTAGGAGGGACCCAGTACTTC; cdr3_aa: CASSGQTVGGTQYF
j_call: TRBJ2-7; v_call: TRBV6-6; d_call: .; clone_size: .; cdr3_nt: TGTGCCAGCAGTTACTCGACCGGTTACGAGCAGTACTTC; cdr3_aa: CASSYSTGYEQYF
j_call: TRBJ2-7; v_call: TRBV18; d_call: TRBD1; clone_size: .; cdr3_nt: TGTGCCAGCTCACCAGCCGGGACAGGGGGCTTGGGCGAGCAGTACTTC; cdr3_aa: CASSPAGTGGLGEQYF
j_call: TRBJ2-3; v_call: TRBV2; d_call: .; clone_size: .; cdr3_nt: TGTGCCAGCAGACGGGACACGTTACTCACAGATACGCAGTATTTT; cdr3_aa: CASRRDTLLTDTQYF
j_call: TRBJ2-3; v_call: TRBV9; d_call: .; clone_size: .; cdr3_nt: TGTGCCAGCAGCGTAGAGGTCATAGATACGCAGTATTTT; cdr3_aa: CASSVEVIDTQYF
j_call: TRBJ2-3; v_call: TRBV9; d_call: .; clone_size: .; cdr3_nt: TGTGCCAGCAGCGTAATTGGGAAAAGCACAGATACGCAGTATTTT; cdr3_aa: CASSVIGKSTDTQYF
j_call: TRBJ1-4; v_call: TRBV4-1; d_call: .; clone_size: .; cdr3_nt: TGCGCCAGCAGCCGCGGACCCAACGAAAAACTGTTTTTT; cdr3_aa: CASSRGPNEKLFF
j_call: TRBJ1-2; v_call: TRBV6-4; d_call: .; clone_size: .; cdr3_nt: TGTGCCAGCAGTCCCGAACCCCTGACCCGGCCCACCTTC; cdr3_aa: CASSPEPLTRPTF
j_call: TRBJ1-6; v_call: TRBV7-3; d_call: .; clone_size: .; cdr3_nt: TGTGCCAGCAGCTTGGCAGGGAACTATAATTCACCCCTCCACTTT; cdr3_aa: CASSLAGNYNSPLHF
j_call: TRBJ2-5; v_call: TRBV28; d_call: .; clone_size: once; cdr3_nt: TGTGCCAGCAGTGTACCGGGACCGGGAAAGGAGACCCAGTACTTC; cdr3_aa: CASSVPGPGKETQYF
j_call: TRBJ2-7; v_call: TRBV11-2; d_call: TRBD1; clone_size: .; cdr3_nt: TGTGCCAGCAGCTTAGAAGGGACAGGCCCCTACGAGCAGTACTTC; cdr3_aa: CASSLEGTGPYEQYF
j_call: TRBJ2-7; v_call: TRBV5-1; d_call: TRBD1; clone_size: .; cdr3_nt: TGCGCCAGCAGCTTGGCCGGGCAGGGGGCCTACGAGCAGTACTTC; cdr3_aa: CASSLAGQGAYEQYF
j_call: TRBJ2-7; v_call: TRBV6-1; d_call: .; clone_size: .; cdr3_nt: TGTGCCAGCAGTGAATTTAGGGGTGCCGTCTCCTACGAGCAGTACTTC; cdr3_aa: CASSEFRGAVSYEQYF